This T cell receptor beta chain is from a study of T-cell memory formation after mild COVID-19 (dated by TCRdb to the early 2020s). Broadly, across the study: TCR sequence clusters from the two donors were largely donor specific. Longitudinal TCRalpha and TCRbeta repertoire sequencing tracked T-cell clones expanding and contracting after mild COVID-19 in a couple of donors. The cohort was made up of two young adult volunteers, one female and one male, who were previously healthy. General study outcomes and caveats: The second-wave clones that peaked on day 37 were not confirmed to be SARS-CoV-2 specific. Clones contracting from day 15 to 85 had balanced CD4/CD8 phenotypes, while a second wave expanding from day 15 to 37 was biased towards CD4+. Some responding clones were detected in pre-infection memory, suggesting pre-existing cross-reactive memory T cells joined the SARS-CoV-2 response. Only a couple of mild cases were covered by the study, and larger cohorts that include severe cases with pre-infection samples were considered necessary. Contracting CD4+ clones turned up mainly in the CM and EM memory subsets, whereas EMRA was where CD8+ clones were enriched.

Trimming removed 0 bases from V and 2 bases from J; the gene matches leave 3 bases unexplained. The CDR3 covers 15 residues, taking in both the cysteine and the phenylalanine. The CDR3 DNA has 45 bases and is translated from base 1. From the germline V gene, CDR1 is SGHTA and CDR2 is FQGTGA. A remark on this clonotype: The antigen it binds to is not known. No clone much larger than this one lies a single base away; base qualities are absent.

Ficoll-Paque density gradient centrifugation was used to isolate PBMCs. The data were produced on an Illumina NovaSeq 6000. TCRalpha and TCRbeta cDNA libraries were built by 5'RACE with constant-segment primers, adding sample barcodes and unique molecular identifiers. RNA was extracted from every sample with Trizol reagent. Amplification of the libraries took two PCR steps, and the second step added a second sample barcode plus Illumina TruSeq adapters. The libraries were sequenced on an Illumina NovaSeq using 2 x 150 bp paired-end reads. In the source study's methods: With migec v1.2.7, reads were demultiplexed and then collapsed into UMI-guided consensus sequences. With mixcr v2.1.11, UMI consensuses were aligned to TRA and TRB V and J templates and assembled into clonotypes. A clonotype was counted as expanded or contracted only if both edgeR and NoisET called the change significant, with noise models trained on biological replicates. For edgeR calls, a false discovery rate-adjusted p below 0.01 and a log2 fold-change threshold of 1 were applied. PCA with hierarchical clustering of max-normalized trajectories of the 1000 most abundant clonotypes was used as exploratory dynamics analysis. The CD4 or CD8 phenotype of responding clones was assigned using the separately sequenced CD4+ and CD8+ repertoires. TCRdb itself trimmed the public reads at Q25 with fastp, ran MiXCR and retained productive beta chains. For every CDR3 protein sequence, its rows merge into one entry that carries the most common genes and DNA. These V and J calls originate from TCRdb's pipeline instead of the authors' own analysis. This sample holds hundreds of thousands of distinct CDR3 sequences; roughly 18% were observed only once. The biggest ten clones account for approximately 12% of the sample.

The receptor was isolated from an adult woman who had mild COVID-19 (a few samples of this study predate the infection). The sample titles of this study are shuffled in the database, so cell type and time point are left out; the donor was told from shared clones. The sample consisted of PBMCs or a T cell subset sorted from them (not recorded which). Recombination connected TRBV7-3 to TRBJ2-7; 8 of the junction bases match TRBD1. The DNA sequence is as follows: TGTGCCAGCAGCTTAACGGGACAGGCCCCCTACGAGCAGTACTTC. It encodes CASSLTGQAPYEQYF.